These T cell receptor beta chains were read from a single sample in a study of PD-L1 blockade in urothelial cancer. Assay: immunoSEQ multiplex PCR; the TCRdb copy retains only in-frame clones and omits some. Seen here are 20,000 to 30,000 clones, 80% to 85% observed once, and the top ten hold roughly 8.8%. This specimen was PBMCs, taken around atezolizumab (anti-PD-L1) treatment. These TCRs come from a man in his 70s with urothelial cancer. The conserved cysteine and the conserved F or W are not part of the CDR3 here. Expanded clones get a size class; other rows say once, few or many, or leave the size out.

V	J	size	CDR3
TRBV28	TRBJ1-1	.	ASSEVRGNTEAF
TRBV30	TRBJ1-1	.	AWSVLGLSNTEAF
TRBV5-1	TRBJ2-1	.	ASSLVPGNNEQF
TRBV28	TRBJ2-5	.	ASFRAGGLGETQY
TRBV5-1	TRBJ2-1	few	ASSPTSGVSNEQF
TRBV2	TRBJ2-1	.	ASSEQQNQF
TRBV19	TRBJ2-1	once	ASTPGRYRGTGEQF
TRBV10-1	TRBJ2-3	.	ASSEVDRGTDTQY
TRBV18	TRBJ2-7	once	ASSQGAKNEQY
TRBV29-1	TRBJ2-3	once	SVASSTDTQY
TRBV7-9	TRBJ1-1	.	ASSLSQTGSTEAF
TRBV27	TRBJ2-6	.	ASTHRDRGPGANVLT
TRBV30	TRBJ1-2	.	AWMGGTNGYT
TRBV10-3	TRBJ1-5	.	ATAQGVSNQPQH
TRBV6-1	TRBJ1-2	.	ASSADRAT
TRBV19	TRBJ2-6	.	ASSIQGGSGANVLT
TRBV19	TRBJ1-5	.	ASSMEGLANQPQH
TRBV5-4	TRBJ1-2	.	ASSWPRTGEEGYT
TRBV28	TRBJ1-2	.	ASSLYFMTGRGSNYGYT
TRBV7-2	TRBJ1-2	.	ASSLAGQASANYGYT
TRBV11-2	TRBJ2-2	.	ASSSRESSGELF
TRBV28	TRBJ1-1	.	ATTPGGLGGDTEAF